The 25 T cell receptor beta chains in this list originate from one sample, sequenced in a study of blood T cell repertoires in COVID-19. The table came from immunoSEQ multiplex PCR; TCRdb's copy has only in-frame clones and leaves some out. The data hold roughly 230,000 clones, with 85% observed a single time. The specimen was peripheral blood. These receptors all stem from a woman aged 60-70 years with active or convalescent COVID-19.

V is TRBV4-1 and J is TRBJ1-4, with TRBD1 as a possible D gene (5 bases). The CDR3 has 15 residues. Germline V gene lookup returns CDR1 MGHRA and CDR2 YSYEKL. Between the trimmed V and J ends, which lost 6 bases and 4 bases, there was a span of 15 bases. The CDR3 here is CASRQRAGVNEKLFF. In DNA, the CDR3 is TGCGCCAGCAGACAACGGGCGGGGGTTAATGAAAAACTGTTTTTT.

The rearrangement joins TRBV11-3 to TRBJ2-1; 7 nucleotides agree with TRBD1. V shed 6 bases and J 3 bases; nucleotides not matched to a gene: 5. Germline CDR1 SGHNT, CDR2 YENEEA. The CDR3 consists of 14 residues. CDR3 sequence: CASSRSGGYNEQFF. In nucleotides, the CDR3 is TGTGCCAGCAGTAGATCAGGGGGCTACAATGAGCAGTTCTTC.

V gene TRBV19 combines with J gene TRBJ2-3, with D possibly being TRBD1 (6 bases). This CDR3 is built from 14 residues. The germline gives CDR1 LNHDA, CDR2 SQIVND (reference sequence). V lost 3 bases and J 2 bases, leaving 9 bases between the germline ends. The CDR3 nucleotides read TGTGCCAGTAGTATTGACAGGTACACAGATACGCAGTATTTT. It yields the protein CASSIDRYTDTQYF.

The chain is built from TRBV6-6 and TRBJ1-1; 7 positions match TRBD1. This CDR3 comprises 14 residues. The germline gives CDR1 MNHNY, CDR2 SVGAGI (reference sequence). V dropped 6 bases and J dropped 1; count of bases not matched to a gene: 5. CDR3 in amino acids: CASRRQGGNTEAFF. CDR3 nucleotides: TGTGCCAGCAGGAGACAGGGAGGGAACACTGAAGCTTTCTTT.

This chain joins TRBV6-5 and TRBJ1-1, with TRBD1 identical over 8 bases. V lost 5 bases to trimming and J lost 5 bases; unmatched junction nucleotides: 10. Germline CDR1 and CDR2: MNHEY and SVGAGI. The CDR3 totals 15 residues. CDR3 residues: CASSRQGPLFTEAFF. The CDR3 DNA sequence: TGTGCCAGCAGTCGACAGGGGCCCCTATTTACTGAAGCTTTCTTT.

J is TRBJ2-1 and V is TRBV19, with 9 bases aligning to TRBD1. CDR1 and CDR2 from the germline V gene are LNHDA and SQIVND (reference sequence). CDR3 size: 17 residues. V lost 5 bases to trimming and J lost 0 bases; unmatched junction nucleotides: 8. The CDR3 loop is CASSAGQGISSYNEQFF. The CDR3 DNA reads as TGTGCCAGTAGTGCCGGACAGGGGATAAGCTCCTACAATGAGCAGTTCTTC. Full variable domain (outside the CDR3, taken from reference TRBV19 and TRBJ2-1): DGGITQSPKYLFRKEGQNVTLSCEQNLNHDAMYWYRQDPGQGLRLIYYSQIVNDFQKGDIAEGYSVSREKKESFPLTVTSAQKNPTAFYLCASSAGQGISSYNEQFFGPGTRLTVL.

The rearrangement joins TRBV11-2 to TRBJ2-1; 10 bases agree with TRBD2. V trimming: 5 bases; J trimming: 9 bases; junction bases outside the gene matches: 10. This CDR3 region has 15 residues. Germline V lookup: CDR1 SGHAT, CDR2 FQNNGV. In DNA form, the CDR3 reads TGTGCCAGCAGCCGGGACCCAGCGGGGGGGCTTGAGCAGTTCTTC. Its translation: CASSRDPAGGLEQFF.

The rearrangement uses TRBV30 and TRBJ2-2, with 14 bases identical to TRBD2. The V gene end was trimmed by 4 bases and the J gene end by 3 bases; junction bases not matched to a gene: 7. CDR3 length: 17 residues. Germline CDR1 and CDR2: GTSNPN and SVGIG (reference sequence). DNA for the CDR3: TGTGCCTGGATTCCCCGGGGACTAGCGGGAGACACCGGGGAGCTGTTTTTT. Its translation is CAWIPRGLAGDTGELFF.

The V gene is TRBV5-6, the J gene TRBJ1-6; a weak D match, TRBD1 (6 bases). V lost 2 bases and J 8 bases, leaving 11 bases between the germline ends. The germline gives CDR1 SGHDT, CDR2 YYEEEE. This CDR3 comprises 14 residues. This chain's CDR3 is CASSFTGFYSPLHF. The CDR3 nucleotides are TGTGCCAGCAGCTTTACAGGGTTCTATTCACCCCTCCACTTT.

V usage is TRBV27 and J usage is TRBJ2-7, with TRBD2 matching over 9 bases. Germline CDR1 and CDR2: MNHEY and SMNVEV (reference sequence). CDR3 length: 16 amino acids. The V and J ends lost 5 bases and 1 base, in that order; junction bases with no gene match: 9. CDR3 sequence: CASSGPRAGGSYEQYF. DNA of the CDR3: TGTGCCAGCAGTGGACCCAGGGCGGGAGGGTCCTACGAGCAGTACTTC.

The chain has TRBV5-4 and TRBJ2-7; 10 bases are a match to TRBD1. The germline V gene has CDR1 SGHNT and CDR2 YYREEE (reference sequence). Trimming took 6 bases from V and 3 from J; bases not matched to a gene: 3. The CDR3 is 13 amino acids. The CDR3 here is CASTGQGSYEQYF. The CDR3 nucleotides are TGTGCCAGCACGGGACAGGGGAGCTACGAGCAGTACTTC.

This clone showed up just once. The J gene is TRBJ1-2, the V gene TRBV18, with TRBD1 matching over 10 bases. Losses at the gene ends were 1 base for V and 3 bases for J; bases not matched to a gene: 2. Germline loops: CDR1 KGHSH, CDR2 LQKENI. The CDR3 length is 15 residues. The CDR3: CASSPRGQGDYGYTF. CDR3 bases: TGTGCCAGCTCACCACGCGGACAGGGGGACTATGGCTACACCTTC.

The genes are TRBV7-2 and TRBJ2-5, with D possibly matching TRBD1 (6 bases). With 2 bases removed from V and 5 bases from J, the gap between germline ends came to 12 bases. The CDR3 runs 14 residues. CDR1 is SGHTA, CDR2 FQGNSA, per germline. The CDR3 region is CASSLLGARETQYF. The CDR3 DNA reads as TGTGCCAGCAGCTTATTGGGGGCCCGGGAGACCCAGTACTTC.

V usage is TRBV19 and J usage is TRBJ2-6, with 9 bases aligning to TRBD1. Germline V CDR1 and CDR2: LNHDA, SQIVND (reference sequence). Losses at the gene ends were 7 bases for V and 2 bases for J; bases not matched to a gene: 3. The length of the CDR3 is 15 residues. The CDR3 loop reads CASTRQGAGANVLTF. Written as DNA, the CDR3 is TGTGCCAGTACCAGACAGGGGGCTGGGGCCAACGTCCTGACTTTC.

The rearrangement uses TRBV6-5 and TRBJ2-1, with D tentatively TRBD2 (5 bases). The CDR3 totals 16 residues. CDR1 and CDR2 from the germline V gene are MNHEY and SVGAGI. The V end was cut by 4 bases, the J end by 4 bases, with 17 bases between. The CDR3 loop is CASSSRKVQRYNEQFF. The DNA of the CDR3 is TGTGCCAGCAGTTCCCGAAAGGTACAGCGGTACAATGAGCAGTTCTTC.

This chain joins TRBV10-2 and TRBJ2-7; TRBD2 is a possible D gene (5 bases). The CDR3 is 14 amino acids. V was cut by 4 bases and J by 2 bases, with 12 bases left in between. The germline V gene has CDR1 WSHSY and CDR2 SAAADI. CDR3 nucleotide sequence: TGCGCCAGCAGTGGAGAGGGCCGCCCCTACGAGCAGTACGTC. Amino acid sequence: CASSGEGRPYEQYV.

This chain joins TRBV19 and TRBJ2-7; TRBD1 aligns across 7 bases. CDR3 size: 16 residues. Per germline, CDR1 LNHDA and CDR2 SQIVND (reference sequence). Germline trimming cut 6 bases from V and 4 bases from J; bases unmatched to any gene: 15. CDR3 nucleotides: TGTGCCAGTAGCAGGACACGGACAGGCCCCCCATACGAGCAGTACTTC. This translates into CASSRTRTGPPYEQYF.

This sequence joins TRBV25-1 and TRBJ2-1, with 8 bases aligning to TRBD2. This CDR3 is 18 amino acids long. Germline V CDR1 and CDR2: MGHDK, SYGVNS. The V segment lost 4 bases and the J segment 0 bases; nucleotides outside the gene matches: 11. CDR3 region: CASSAYSVSGSSYNEQFF. In DNA, the CDR3 is TGTGCCAGCAGTGCCTATTCCGTGAGCGGGAGCTCCTACAATGAGCAGTTCTTC. The variable domain in full, completed from reference TRBV25-1 and TRBJ2-1, reads EADIYQTPRYLVIGTGKKITLECSQTMGHDKMYWYQQDPGMELHLIHYSYGVNSTEKGDLSSESTVSRIRTEHFPLTLESARPSHTSQYLCASSAYSVSGSSYNEQFFGPGTRLTVL.

The CDR3 here is CASSLGLDGGNSPLHF. The CDR3, as DNA: TGTGCCAGCAGCTTAGGGCTAGACGGAGGGAATTCACCCCTCCACTTT. V and J are TRBV13 and TRBJ1-6; no firm D call. CDR3 length equals 16 residues. Germline CDR1 is PRHDT and CDR2 is FYEKMQ (reference sequence). Deletions cut 0 bases from V and 7 bases from J, with 13 bases between.

As for this clone: One end of the junction fails to match germline, which may point to a read error. The rearrangement joins TRBV28 to TRBJ2-2, with 8 positions matching TRBD2. Germline-derived CDR1 and CDR2 are MDHEN and SYDVKM. The CDR3 spans 14 residues. The CDR3 nucleotides read TGCGCCAGTTTTCGGGGGGGCCGCGGCGGGGAGCTGTTTTTT. Translation: CASFRGGRGGELFF.

The rearrangement joins TRBV5-1 to TRBJ1-3; no clear D gene. The CDR3 has 15 residues. Trimming left V 4 bases short and J 2 bases short, with 13 bases between. Germline V lookup: CDR1 SGHRS, CDR2 YFSETQ. CDR3 protein: CASSVPDTTGNTIYF. As DNA, the CDR3 is TGCGCCAGCAGCGTTCCCGACACCACTGGAAACACCATATATTTT. The whole variable domain, filled in from reference TRBV5-1 and TRBJ1-3, reads KAGVTQTPRYLIKTRGQQVTLSCSPISGHRSVSWYQQTPGQGLQFLFEYFSETQRNKGNFPGRFSGRQFSNSRSEMNVSTLELGDSALYLCASSVPDTTGNTIYFGEGSWLTVV.

The chain is built from TRBV6-2 or TRBV6-3 and TRBJ2-7, with 7 bases lining up with TRBD1. The germline V gene has CDR1 MNHEY and CDR2 SVGEGT. V was clipped by 4 bases and J by 0 bases; unmatched bases: 6. This CDR3 spans 15 amino acids. In nucleotides, the CDR3 is TGTGCCAGCAGTTTGAAGGGGGCGAGCTCCTACGAGCAGTACTTC. Amino acid sequence: CASSLKGASSYEQYF.

The CDR3 DNA sequence: TGTGCCAGCAGCCCCACCCGCAGGTGGGCCATCGGGGAGCTGTTTTTT. Translation: CASSPTRRWAIGELFF. V is TRBV21-1 and J is TRBJ2-2; TRBD1 is the table's D call and was not checked against the DNA. TRBV21-1 is a pseudogene locus. The CDR3 covers 16 residues.

This chain uses TRBV11-2 with TRBJ2-1, with TRBD2 matching 11 bases. Per germline, CDR1 SGHAT and CDR2 FQNNGV. The V segment lost 1 base and the J segment 3 bases; nucleotides outside the gene matches: 11. This CDR3 comprises 19 residues. CDR3 sequence (DNA): TGTGCCAGCAGCTTAGGTGGGCTAGCGGGGGGTCCGATCTACAATGAGCAGTTCTTC. It encodes CASSLGGLAGGPIYNEQFF.

The V call is TRBV19, the J call TRBJ1-2, with a tentative D call TRBD1 (6 bases). The V gene lost 2 bases and the J gene lost 0 bases, with 16 bases spanning the gap. Per the germline V gene, CDR1 is LNHDA and CDR2 is SQIVND (reference sequence). This CDR3 is built from 17 residues. The DNA for the CDR3 is TGTGCCAGTAGTATAAGGGGGTTAACAAATACTAACTATGGCTACACCTTC. Protein: CASSIRGLTNTNYGYTF.